These T cell receptor beta chains were read from a single sample in a study of early T cells in non-severe SARS-CoV-2 infection. TCRdb analysed the 5' RACE reads with MiXCR anew, one entry per CDR3 protein. The table shows more than 75,000 distinct CDR3 sequences, with less than 15% occurring only once. The sample consisted of whole blood. These receptors came from an adult who was a healthcare worker with PCR-confirmed SARS-CoV-2 infection or an uninfected control (not recorded which). Both conserved end residues are part of each CDR3.

v_gene: TRBV6-2/TRBV6-3; j_gene: TRBJ2-2; CDR3aa: CASSPTDTGELFF
v_gene: TRBV25-1; j_gene: TRBJ2-3; CDR3aa: CASSGTGWEITDTQYF
v_gene: TRBV18; j_gene: TRBJ2-5; CDR3aa: CASSRQGSETQYF
v_gene: TRBV29-1; j_gene: TRBJ1-1; CDR3aa: CSVLQLTEAFF
v_gene: TRBV10-3; j_gene: TRBJ1-5; CDR3aa: CATQGVGGHQPQHF
v_gene: TRBV6-4; j_gene: TRBJ1-5; CDR3aa: CASSVGGTANQPQHF
v_gene: TRBV6-5; j_gene: TRBJ1-3; CDR3aa: CASSSADSSGNTIYF
v_gene: TRBV11-2; j_gene: TRBJ2-1; CDR3aa: CASQPGTGDGDEQFF
v_gene: TRBV11-2; j_gene: TRBJ2-1; CDR3aa: CASSLGYNEQFF
v_gene: TRBV10-3; j_gene: TRBJ2-2; CDR3aa: CAISETGRTGELFF
v_gene: TRBV18; j_gene: TRBJ2-7; CDR3aa: CASSPPQGPYEQYF
v_gene: TRBV15; j_gene: TRBJ2-1; CDR3aa: CATRWGGVVSEQFF
v_gene: TRBV2; j_gene: TRBJ1-1; CDR3aa: CASSEPQTEMNTEAFF
v_gene: TRBV2; j_gene: TRBJ2-7; CDR3aa: CASSMTGAYEQYF
v_gene: TRBV5-8; j_gene: TRBJ1-2; CDR3aa: CVSSLGQNYGYTF
v_gene: TRBV7-9; j_gene: TRBJ1-4; CDR3aa: CASSLPGGENEKLFF
v_gene: TRBV11-2; j_gene: TRBJ2-3; CDR3aa: CASSLDIASTDTQYF
v_gene: TRBV7-9; j_gene: TRBJ1-1; CDR3aa: CASSLLGATEAFF
v_gene: TRBV29-1; j_gene: TRBJ1-2; CDR3aa: CSDVRGNYGYTF
v_gene: TRBV27; j_gene: TRBJ2-4; CDR3aa: CASSFGGPAKNIQYF
v_gene: TRBV10-3; j_gene: TRBJ2-3; CDR3aa: CAIGASLLRDTQYF
v_gene: TRBV7-9; j_gene: TRBJ2-7; CDR3aa: CASSPGTTLYEQYF
v_gene: TRBV11-2; j_gene: TRBJ2-7; CDR3aa: CASSPYTILYEQYF
v_gene: TRBV7-8; j_gene: TRBJ2-2; CDR3aa: CASSLEVNTGELFF
v_gene: TRBV27; j_gene: TRBJ1-5; CDR3aa: CASSFGAKNQPQHF
v_gene: TRBV6-1; j_gene: TRBJ2-1; CDR3aa: CASIGSTTGAGSYNEQFF
v_gene: TRBV20-1; j_gene: TRBJ1-2; CDR3aa: CSAATANYGYTF
v_gene: TRBV19; j_gene: TRBJ1-5; CDR3aa: CASSRQDHSNQPQHF
v_gene: TRBV6-2/TRBV6-3; j_gene: TRBJ2-7; CDR3aa: CASSKIRTGTEQYF
v_gene: TRBV5-5; j_gene: TRBJ2-7; CDR3aa: CASSLGALTTGRPYEQYF
v_gene: TRBV19; j_gene: TRBJ1-5; CDR3aa: CASSILSQPQHF
v_gene: TRBV3-1; j_gene: TRBJ1-3; CDR3aa: CASSHGLSGWTIYF
v_gene: TRBV5-1; j_gene: TRBJ2-3; CDR3aa: CASSSRQGDADTQYF
v_gene: TRBV10-3; j_gene: TRBJ2-3; CDR3aa: CAISESRGGTSTDTQYF
v_gene: TRBV29-1; j_gene: TRBJ1-1; CDR3aa: CSVDPGLNTEAFF
v_gene: TRBV7-9; j_gene: TRBJ1-6; CDR3aa: CASRPGLTNSPLHF
v_gene: TRBV7-7; j_gene: TRBJ1-4; CDR3aa: CASSLNPPGGSEKLFF
v_gene: TRBV7-6; j_gene: TRBJ2-6; CDR3aa: CASSLSGTGGANVLTF
v_gene: TRBV10-3; j_gene: TRBJ1-1; CDR3aa: CAISVGGEITEAFF
v_gene: TRBV11-2; j_gene: TRBJ1-3; CDR3aa: CASSLGQNTIYF
v_gene: TRBV7-9; j_gene: TRBJ2-1; CDR3aa: CASSLGLSLDTMRQFF
v_gene: TRBV6-5; j_gene: TRBJ1-2; CDR3aa: CASSADRGEAGYTF
v_gene: TRBV7-3; j_gene: TRBJ2-7; CDR3aa: CASSIGQGALFYEQYF
v_gene: TRBV4-3; j_gene: TRBJ1-1; CDR3aa: CASSQEGGPMDTEAFF
v_gene: TRBV4-1; j_gene: TRBJ2-7; CDR3aa: CASSQAGSTYEQYF